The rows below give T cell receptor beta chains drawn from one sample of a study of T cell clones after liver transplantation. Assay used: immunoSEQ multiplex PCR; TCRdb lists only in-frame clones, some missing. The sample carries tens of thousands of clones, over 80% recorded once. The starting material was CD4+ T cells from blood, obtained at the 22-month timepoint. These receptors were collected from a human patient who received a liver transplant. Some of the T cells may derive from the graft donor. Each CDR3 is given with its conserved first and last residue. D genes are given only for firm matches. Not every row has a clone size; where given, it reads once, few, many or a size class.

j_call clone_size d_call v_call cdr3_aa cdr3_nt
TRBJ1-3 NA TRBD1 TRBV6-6 CASSYPGTGPGNTIYF TGTGCCAGCAGTTACCCCGGGACAGGGCCCGGAAACACCATATATTTT
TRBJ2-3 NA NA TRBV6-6 CASSKGQDGDTQYF TGTGCCAGCAGTAAAGGACAAGACGGGGATACGCAGTATTTT
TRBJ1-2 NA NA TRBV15 CATSRGDYGYTF TGTGCCACCAGCAGGGGGGACTATGGCTACACCTTC
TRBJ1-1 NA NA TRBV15 CATSRGGAGNTEAFF TGTGCCACCAGCAGAGGAGGGGCAGGGAACACTGAAGCTTTCTTT
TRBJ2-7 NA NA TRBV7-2 CASSLLGSYEQYF TGTGCCAGCAGCTTATTGGGGTCTTACGAGCAGTACTTC
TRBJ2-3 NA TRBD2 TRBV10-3 CAIRTSGQRDTQYF TGTGCCATCAGAACTAGCGGCCAAAGGGATACGCAGTATTTT
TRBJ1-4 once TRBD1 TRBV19 CASSDSGTGVEKLFF TGTGCCAGTAGTGACTCCGGGACAGGGGTTGAAAAACTGTTTTTT
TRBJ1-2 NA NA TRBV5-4 CASSSLNGGNGYTF TGTGCCAGCAGCTCCCTGAACGGGGGAAATGGCTACACCTTC
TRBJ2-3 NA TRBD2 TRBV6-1 CASSGLFSSGDNTDTQYF TGTGCCAGCAGTGGATTGTTTTCTAGCGGGGATAACACAGATACGCAGTATTTT
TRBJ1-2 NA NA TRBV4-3 CASSQGSRGRGYTF TGCGCCAGCAGCCAAGGTAGCAGGGGACGTGGCTACACCTTC
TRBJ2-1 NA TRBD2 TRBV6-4 CASRRGGENNEQFF TGTGCCAGCAGGCGGGGGGGCGAAAACAATGAGCAGTTCTTC
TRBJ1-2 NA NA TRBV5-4 CASSLERFYGYTF TGTGCCAGCAGCTTGGAGCGGTTCTATGGCTACACCTTC
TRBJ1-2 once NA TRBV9 CASSGNNYGYTF TGTGCCAGCAGCGGAAATAACTATGGCTACACCTTC
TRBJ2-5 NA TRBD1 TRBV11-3 CASSLNRGYQETQYF TGTGCCAGCAGCCTAAACAGGGGTTACCAAGAGACCCAGTACTTC
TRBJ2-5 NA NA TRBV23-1 CASSQGERGKETQYF TGCGCCAGCAGTCAGGGGGAGAGAGGAAAAGAGACCCAGTACTTC
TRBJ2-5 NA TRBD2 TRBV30 CAWSPRLAEETQYF TGTGCCTGGAGCCCCAGACTAGCGGAAGAGACCCAGTACTTC
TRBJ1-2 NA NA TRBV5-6 CASSRDGPYGGYTF TGTGCCAGCAGCCGGGACGGCCCTTATGGGGGCTACACCTTC
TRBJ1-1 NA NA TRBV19 CASSITFGGGNTEAFF TGTGCCAGTAGTATCACCTTCGGGGGTGGAAACACTGAAGCTTTCTTT
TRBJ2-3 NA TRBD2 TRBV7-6 CASSLDRLAGGRDTQYF TGTGCCAGCAGCTTAGACCGACTAGCGGGGGGGAGAGATACGCAGTATTTT
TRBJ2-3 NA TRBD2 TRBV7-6 CASRPGGGRTDTQYF TGTGCCAGCCGTCCCGGGGGGGGCCGAACAGATACGCAGTATTTT
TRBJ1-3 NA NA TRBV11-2 CASSPDSGTGNTIYF TGTGCCAGCAGCCCGGACAGCGGAACTGGAAACACCATATATTTT
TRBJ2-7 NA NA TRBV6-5 CASSFSPQLEQYF TGTGCCAGCAGTTTCAGTCCCCAGCTCGAGCAGTACTTC
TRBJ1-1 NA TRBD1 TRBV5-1 CASKVQGARTEAFF TGCGCCAGCAAGGTACAGGGGGCGCGCACTGAAGCTTTCTTT
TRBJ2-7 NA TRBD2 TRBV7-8 CASSLAGAGGAGGREQYF TGTGCCAGCAGCTTAGCGGGAGCGGGGGGGGCCGGAGGTCGTGAGCAGTACTTC
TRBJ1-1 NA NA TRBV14 CASSHSPLQSPSTEAFF TGTGCCAGCAGCCATAGCCCCTTACAGTCCCCGAGCACTGAAGCTTTCTTT
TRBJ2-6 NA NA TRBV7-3 CASSLTVSSGANVLTF TGTGCCAGCAGCTTGACCGTTAGCTCTGGGGCCAACGTCCTGACTTTC
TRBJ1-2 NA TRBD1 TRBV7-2 CASSLAGTEYYGYTF TGTGCCAGCAGCTTAGCCGGGACAGAGTACTATGGCTACACCTTC
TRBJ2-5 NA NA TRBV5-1 CASSLAEALGETQYF TGCGCCAGCAGCTTGGCAGAGGCCCTCGGGGAGACCCAGTACTTC
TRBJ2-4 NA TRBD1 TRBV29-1 CSVIQQGGDIQYF TGCAGCGTTATACAACAGGGGGGAGACATTCAGTACTTC
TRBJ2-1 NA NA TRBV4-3 CASSPRIVQFF TGCGCCAGCAGCCCCCGGATTGTGCAGTTCTTC
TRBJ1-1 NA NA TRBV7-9 CASSLTNTEAFF TGTGCCAGCAGCTTAACGAACACTGAAGCTTTCTTT
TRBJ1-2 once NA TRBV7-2 CASSIGGHYGYTF TGTGCCAGCAGCATAGGGGGGCACTATGGCTACACCTTC
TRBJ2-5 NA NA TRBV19 CASSLSAQPGQETQYF TGTGCCAGTAGTCTCTCAGCCCAGCCCGGGCAAGAGACCCAGTACTTC
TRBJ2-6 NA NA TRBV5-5 CASSLAGPRAGANVLTF TGTGCCAGCAGCTTGGCCGGGCCCAGGGCTGGGGCCAACGTCCTGACTTTC
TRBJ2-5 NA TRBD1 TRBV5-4 CASSPGRDSQETQYF TGTGCCAGCAGCCCTGGACGGGACAGCCAAGAGACCCAGTACTTC
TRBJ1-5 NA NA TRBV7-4 CASSSFVRDPNPHDSAQHF TGTGCCAGCAGCTCCTTTGTCCGGGACCCCAATCCCCACGATAGTGCCCAGCATTTT
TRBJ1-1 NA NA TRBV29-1 CSVVRDLNTEAFF TGCAGCGTTGTGAGGGACTTGAACACTGAAGCTTTCTTT
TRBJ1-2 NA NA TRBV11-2 CASSLSWGGYTF TGTGCCAGCAGCTTATCATGGGGTGGCTACACCTTC
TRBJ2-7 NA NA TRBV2 CASSGDLGDEQYF TGTGCCAGCAGTGGGGACCTGGGGGACGAGCAGTACTTC
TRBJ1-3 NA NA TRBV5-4 CASSLDPGGGVSSGNTIYF TGTGCCAGCAGCTTGGATCCGGGAGGGGGGGTGAGCTCTGGAAACACCATATATTTT
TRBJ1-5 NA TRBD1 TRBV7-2 CASEFTGGNQPQHF TGTGCCAGCGAATTCACAGGGGGTAATCAGCCCCAGCATTTT
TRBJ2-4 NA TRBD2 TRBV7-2 CASSLRGTSGSQNIQYF TGTGCCAGCAGCTTACGGGGGACTAGCGGGAGCCAAAACATTCAGTACTTC
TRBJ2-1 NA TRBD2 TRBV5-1 CASSLAGGSSYNEQFF TGCGCCAGCAGCTTGGCGGGGGGGTCCTCCTACAATGAGCAGTTCTTC
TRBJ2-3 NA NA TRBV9 CASSVSGGGDTQYF TGTGCCAGCAGCGTATCCGGGGGTGGGGATACGCAGTATTTT
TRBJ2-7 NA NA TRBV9 CASSPRDITSYEQYF TGTGCCAGCAGCCCGCGGGACATCACCTCCTACGAGCAGTACTTC
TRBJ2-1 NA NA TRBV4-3 CASSQDQAGQFF TGCGCCAGCAGCCAAGATCAAGCGGGGCAGTTCTTC
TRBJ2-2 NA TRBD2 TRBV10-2 CASSGLAGKNTGELFF TGCGCCAGCAGTGGACTAGCGGGGAAGAACACCGGGGAGCTGTTTTTT
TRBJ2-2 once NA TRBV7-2 CASSLVTGNTGELFF TGTGCCAGCAGCTTAGTGACGGGAAACACCGGGGAGCTGTTTTTT
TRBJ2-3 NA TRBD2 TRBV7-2 CASSLGSGTSGGARDTQYF TGTGCCAGCAGCTTGGGGTCGGGGACTAGCGGGGGGGCCCGCGATACGCAGTATTTT
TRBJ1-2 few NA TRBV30 CAWSVRDIGGYTF TGTGCCTGGAGTGTAAGGGACATTGGTGGCTACACCTTC
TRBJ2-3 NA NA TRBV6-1 CASILGSTDTQYF TGTGCCAGCATATTGGGCAGCACAGATACGCAGTATTTT
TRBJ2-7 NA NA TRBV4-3 CASSQDQQTYEQYF TGCGCCAGCAGCCAAGATCAACAGACCTACGAGCAGTACTTC
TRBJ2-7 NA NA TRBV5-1 CASSPSGQGLSEQYF TGCGCCAGCAGCCCCTCCGGACAAGGGTTATCCGAGCAGTACTTC
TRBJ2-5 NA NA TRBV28 CASRSSQNGASQYF TGTGCCAGCAGATCGTCCCAGAACGGGGCGAGCCAGTACTTC
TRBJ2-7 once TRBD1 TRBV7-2 CASSRGQGRGAYEQYF TGTGCCAGCAGCCGCGGACAGGGGAGGGGAGCCTACGAGCAGTACTTC
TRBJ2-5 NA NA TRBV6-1 CASRQAGETQYF TGTGCCAGCCGACAGGCGGGGGAGACCCAGTACTTC
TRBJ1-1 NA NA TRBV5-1 CASSLNQAAEAFF TGCGCCAGCAGCTTAAACCAGGCGGCTGAAGCTTTCTTT
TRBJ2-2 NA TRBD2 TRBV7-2 CAAEGLAGSTGELFF TGTGCCGCCGAAGGACTAGCGGGATCCACCGGGGAGCTGTTTTTT
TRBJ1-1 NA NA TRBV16 CASSQLQGRNTEAFF TGTGCCAGCAGCCAATTGCAGGGCCGGAACACTGAAGCTTTCTTT
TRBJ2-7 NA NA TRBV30 CAWIGTGYEQYF TGTGCCTGGATCGGGACGGGCTACGAGCAGTACTTC